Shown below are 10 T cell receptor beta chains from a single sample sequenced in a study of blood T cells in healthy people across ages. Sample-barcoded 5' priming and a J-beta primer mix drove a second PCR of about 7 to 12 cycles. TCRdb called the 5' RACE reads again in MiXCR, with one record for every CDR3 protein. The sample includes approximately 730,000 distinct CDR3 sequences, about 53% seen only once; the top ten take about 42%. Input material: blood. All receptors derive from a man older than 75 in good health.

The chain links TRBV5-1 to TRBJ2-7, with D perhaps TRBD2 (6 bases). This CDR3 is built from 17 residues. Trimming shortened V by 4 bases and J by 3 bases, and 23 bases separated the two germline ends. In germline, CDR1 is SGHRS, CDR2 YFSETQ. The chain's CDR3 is CASSPVGTPEGLYEQYF. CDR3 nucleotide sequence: TGCGCCAGCAGCCCGGTGGGGACTCCGGAAGGACTCTACGAGCAGTACTTC.

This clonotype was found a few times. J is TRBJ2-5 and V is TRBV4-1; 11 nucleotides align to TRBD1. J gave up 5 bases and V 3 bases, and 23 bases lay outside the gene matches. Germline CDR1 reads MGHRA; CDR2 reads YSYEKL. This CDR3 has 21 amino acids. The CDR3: CASSHLLIPKTDRGRAETQYF. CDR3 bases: TGCGCCAGCAGCCATCTCCTCATTCCTAAAACGGACAGGGGGCGCGCGGAGACCCAGTACTTC.

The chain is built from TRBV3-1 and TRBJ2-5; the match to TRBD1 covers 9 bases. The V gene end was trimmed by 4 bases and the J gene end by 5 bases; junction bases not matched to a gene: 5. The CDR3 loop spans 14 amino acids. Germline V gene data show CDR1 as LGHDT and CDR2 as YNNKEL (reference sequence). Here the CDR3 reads CASSRRDRVETQYF. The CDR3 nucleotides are TGTGCCAGCAGCCGGCGGGACAGGGTTGAGACCCAGTACTTC.

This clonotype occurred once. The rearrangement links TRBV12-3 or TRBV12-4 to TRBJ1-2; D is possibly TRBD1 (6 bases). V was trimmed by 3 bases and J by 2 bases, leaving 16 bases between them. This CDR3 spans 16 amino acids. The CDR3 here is CASSFGWGQGNYGYTF. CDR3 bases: TGTGCCAGCAGTTTTGGGTGGGGGCAGGGGAACTATGGCTACACCTTC.

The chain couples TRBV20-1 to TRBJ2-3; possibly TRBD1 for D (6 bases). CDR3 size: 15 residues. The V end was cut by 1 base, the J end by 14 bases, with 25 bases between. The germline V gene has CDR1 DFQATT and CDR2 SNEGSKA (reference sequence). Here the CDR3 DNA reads TGCAGTGCTAGAGTGGCACGAGGGGGACGGAGAGACGCGTATTTT. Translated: CSARVARGGRRDAYF.

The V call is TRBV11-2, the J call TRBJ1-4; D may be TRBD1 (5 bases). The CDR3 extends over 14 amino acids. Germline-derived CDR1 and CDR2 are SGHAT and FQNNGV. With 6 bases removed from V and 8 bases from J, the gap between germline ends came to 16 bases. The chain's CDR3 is CASSLNGAGEKLFF. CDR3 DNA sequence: TGTGCCAGCAGTCTGAACGGGGCGGGGGAAAAACTGTTTTTT.

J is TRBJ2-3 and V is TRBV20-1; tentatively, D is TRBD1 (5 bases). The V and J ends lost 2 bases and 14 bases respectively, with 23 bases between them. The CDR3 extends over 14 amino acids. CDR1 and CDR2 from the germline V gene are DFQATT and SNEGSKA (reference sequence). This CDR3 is CSARQGTMHRYAYF. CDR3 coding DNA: TGCAGTGCTAGACAGGGTACGATGCACAGATACGCGTATTTT.

The CDR3 is CSARVFWTPDRNYGYTF. The CDR3 nucleotides read TGCAGTGCTAGAGTGTTCTGGACACCGGACCGAAACTATGGCTACACCTTC. This chain connects TRBV20-1 to TRBJ1-2; D is possibly TRBD1 (5 bases). CDR1 DFQATT and CDR2 SNEGSKA come from the germline V gene (reference sequence). The length of the CDR3 is 17 residues. V was trimmed by 1 base and J by 2 bases, leaving 20 bases between them.

As DNA, the CDR3 is TGCGCCAGCAGACGCTCGGGGACTAGCACCTACGAGCAGTACTTC. Amino acid sequence: CASRRSGTSTYEQYF. The rearrangement joins TRBV5-1 to TRBJ2-7, with 9 positions matching TRBD2. The CDR3 has 15 residues. J lost 2 bases, V lost 5 bases, and 8 bases had no gene match. Per germline, CDR1 SGHRS and CDR2 YFSETQ. The whole variable domain, remainder taken from reference TRBV5-1 and TRBJ2-7, is KAGVTQTPRYLIKTRGQQVTLSCSPISGHRSVSWYQQTPGQGLQFLFEYFSETQRNKGNFPGRFSGRQFSNSRSEMNVSTLELGDSALYLCASRRSGTSTYEQYFGPGTRLTVT.

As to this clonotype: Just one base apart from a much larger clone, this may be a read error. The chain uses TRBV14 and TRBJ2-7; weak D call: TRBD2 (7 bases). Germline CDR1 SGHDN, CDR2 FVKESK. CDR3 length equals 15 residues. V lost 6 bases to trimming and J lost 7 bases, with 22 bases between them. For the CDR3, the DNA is TGTGCCAGCAGTGCTACGGGGGGCGGACCAATTGAGCAGTACTTC. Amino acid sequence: CASSATGGGPIEQYF. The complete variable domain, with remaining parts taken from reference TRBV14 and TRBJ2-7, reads EAGVTQFPSHSVIEKGQTVTLRCDPISGHDNLYWYRRVMGKEIKFLLHFVKESKQDESGMPNNRFLAERTGGTYSTLKVQPAELEDSGVYFCASSATGGGPIEQYFGPGTRLTVT.